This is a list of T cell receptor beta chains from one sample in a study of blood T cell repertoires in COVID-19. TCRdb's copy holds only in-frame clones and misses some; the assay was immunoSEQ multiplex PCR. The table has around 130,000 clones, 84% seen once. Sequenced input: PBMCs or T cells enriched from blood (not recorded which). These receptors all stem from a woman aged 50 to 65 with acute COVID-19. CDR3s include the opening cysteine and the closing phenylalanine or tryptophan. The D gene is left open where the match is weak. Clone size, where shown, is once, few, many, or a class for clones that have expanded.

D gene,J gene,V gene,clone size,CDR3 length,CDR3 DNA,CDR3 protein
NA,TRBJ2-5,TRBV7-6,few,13,TGTGCCAGCAGCTTAGGGAGGCAAGAGACCCAGTACTTC,CASSLGRQETQYF
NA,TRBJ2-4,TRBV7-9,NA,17,TGTGCCAGCAGCTTAGACATCTCAGGGATTACCAAAAACATTCAGTACTTC,CASSLDISGITKNIQYF
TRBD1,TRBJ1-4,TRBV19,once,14,TGTGCCAGTAGTGTGGGACAGGGTGGCGAAAAACTGTTTTTT,CASSVGQGGEKLFF
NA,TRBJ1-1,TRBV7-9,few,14,TGTGCCAGCGCCCAGGGCGGGACTGGCTCTGAAGCTTTCTTT,CASAQGGTGSEAFF
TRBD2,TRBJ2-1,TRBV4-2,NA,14,TGTGCCAGCAGCCTTTCCGGGAGGGGGAATGAGCAGTTCTTC,CASSLSGRGNEQFF
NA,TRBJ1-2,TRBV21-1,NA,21,TGTGCCAGCTCCTACACCCTCGGGACAGCCTCTTACGGTGGGGGTCTCTATGGCTACACCTTC,CASSYTLGTASYGGGLYGYTF
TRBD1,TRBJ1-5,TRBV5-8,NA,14,TGTGCCAGCAGCTTGGCACAGGGGGTGGGGCCCCAGCATTTT,CASSLAQGVGPQHF
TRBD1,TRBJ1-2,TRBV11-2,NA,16,TGTGCCAGCAGCGGAAAGACAGGGAAGATGTCAGATGGCTACACCTTC,CASSGKTGKMSDGYTF
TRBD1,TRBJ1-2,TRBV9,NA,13,TGTGCCAGCGGCCAGGGGGCGAACTATGGCTACACCTTC,CASGQGANYGYTF
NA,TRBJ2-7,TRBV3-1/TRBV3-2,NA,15,TGTGCCAGCAGCCAAGAGGTGCTAGCGACGGGCCAGCAGTACTTC,CASSQEVLATGQQYF
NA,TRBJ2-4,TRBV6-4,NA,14,TGTGCCAGCAGTTCAGGGGATGCCAAAAACATTCAGTACTTC,CASSSGDAKNIQYF
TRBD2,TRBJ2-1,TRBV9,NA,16,TGTGCCAGCAGCCCCCAGGCTAGCGGGTTGGGAGATGAGCAGTTCTTC,CASSPQASGLGDEQFF
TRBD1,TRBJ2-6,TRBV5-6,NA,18,TGTGCCAGCAGCTTAGACTCGGGACAGGGTTTTGGGGCCAACGTCCTGACTTTC,CASSLDSGQGFGANVLTF
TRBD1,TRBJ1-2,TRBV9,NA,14,TGTGCCAGCAGCGCCGGACAGGGAAACTATGGCTACACCTTC,CASSAGQGNYGYTF
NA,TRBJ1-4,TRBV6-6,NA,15,TGTGCCAGCAGTTACATAGGGGGTGAGAATGAAAAACTGTTTTTT,CASSYIGGENEKLFF
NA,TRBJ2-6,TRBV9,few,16,TGTGCCAGCAGCCCGAGACTTTCCTCTGGGGCCAACGTCCTGACTTTC,CASSPRLSSGANVLTF
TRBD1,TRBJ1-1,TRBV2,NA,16,TGTGCCAGCACCGAAGGGCACAGGGGATTGGGGACTGAAGCTTTCTTT,CASTEGHRGLGTEAFF
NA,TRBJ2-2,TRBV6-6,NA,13,TGTGCCAGCAGTTATGTATCCTCCGGGGAGCTGTTTTTT,CASSYVSSGELFF
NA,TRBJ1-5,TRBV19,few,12,TGTGCCAGTAACAGGGAAAATCAGCCCCAGCATTTT,CASNRENQPQHF
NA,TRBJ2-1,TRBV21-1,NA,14,TGTGCCAGCAGCATACAGGGGAACTACAATGAGCAGTTCTTC,CASSIQGNYNEQFF
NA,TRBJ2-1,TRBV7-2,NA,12,TGTGCCAGCAGCTTAACTAGCTATGAGCAGTTCTTC,CASSLTSYEQFF
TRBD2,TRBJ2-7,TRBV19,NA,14,TGTGCCAGTAGTGTTAGCGGGAACTCCTACGAGCAGTACTTC,CASSVSGNSYEQYF
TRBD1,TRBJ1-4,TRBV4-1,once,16,TGCGCCAGCAGCCCTACGGGACAGGGGGCGGATGAAAAACTGTTTTTT,CASSPTGQGADEKLFF
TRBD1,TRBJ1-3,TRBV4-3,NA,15,TGCGCCAGCAGCCAACTCAGGGGGCCAGGAGACACCATATATTTT,CASSQLRGPGDTIYF
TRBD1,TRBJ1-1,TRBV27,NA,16,TGTGCCAGCAGGCCGGGGGTACAGGGGGCGATCACTGAAGCTTTCTTT,CASRPGVQGAITEAFF
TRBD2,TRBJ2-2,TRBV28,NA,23,TGTGCCAGCAGTTTAGCCCCGGTCCGTTACACCGGACTAGCGGGAGGCAACACCGGGGAGCTGTTTTTT,CASSLAPVRYTGLAGGNTGELFF
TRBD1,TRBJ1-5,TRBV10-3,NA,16,TGTGCCATCAGTGATGGGGACAGGCATAGCAATCAGCCCCAGCATTTT,CAISDGDRHSNQPQHF
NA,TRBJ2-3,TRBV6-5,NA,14,TGTGCCAGCACTGCCATGAGTAGCACAGATACGCAGTATTTT,CASTAMSSTDTQYF
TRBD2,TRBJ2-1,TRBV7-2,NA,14,TGTGCCAGCCAGAAGTCCGGGAGGGCCGATGAGCAGTTCTTC,CASQKSGRADEQFF